This T cell receptor (beta chain) was profiled in a study of blood T cell repertoires in COVID-19. At the level of the study: Acute-phase and convalescent COVID-19 samples originated in the United States, Italy and Spain. T cells, B-cell-depleted T cells, or PBMCs supplied cDNA or gDNA.

In germline, CDR1 is MNHNY, CDR2 SVGAGI (reference sequence). Losses at the gene ends were 1 base for V and 2 bases for J; bases not matched to a gene: 4. The CDR3 has 15 amino acids. Methods used by the authors: For nucleated cells, counts were estimated from reference gene primer amplification. Data came from immunoSEQ multiplex PCR; TCRdb stores just in-frame clones and leaves some out. V and J calls and clone size are given by that table; D and trimming were obtained from the DNA. The sample shows about 100,000 clones, around 85% of them seen only once. This TCR was sampled from a man between 70 and 80 years old with active or convalescent COVID-19. The sequenced sample consisted of peripheral blood. This sequence joins TRBV6-6 and TRBJ2-7; 8 bases fit TRBD2. CDR3 residues: CASSYFAGGTYEQYF. The CDR3 DNA reads TGTGCCAGCAGTTACTTCGCGGGGGGAACCTACGAGCAGTACTTC.